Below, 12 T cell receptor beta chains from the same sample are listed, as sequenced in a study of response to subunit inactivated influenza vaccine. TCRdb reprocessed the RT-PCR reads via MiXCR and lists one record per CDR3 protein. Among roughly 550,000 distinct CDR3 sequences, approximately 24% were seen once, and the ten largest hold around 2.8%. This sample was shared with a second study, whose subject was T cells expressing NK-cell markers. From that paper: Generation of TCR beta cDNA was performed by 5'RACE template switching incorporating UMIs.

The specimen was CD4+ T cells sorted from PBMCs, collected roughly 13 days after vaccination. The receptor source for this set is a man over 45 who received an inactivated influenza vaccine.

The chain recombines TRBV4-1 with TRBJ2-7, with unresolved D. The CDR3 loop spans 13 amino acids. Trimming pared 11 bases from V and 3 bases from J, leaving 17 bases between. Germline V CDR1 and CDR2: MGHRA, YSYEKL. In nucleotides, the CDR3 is TGCGCCGGCCCCTGCAATGGAAACTACGAGCAGTACTTC. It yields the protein CAGPCNGNYEQYF.

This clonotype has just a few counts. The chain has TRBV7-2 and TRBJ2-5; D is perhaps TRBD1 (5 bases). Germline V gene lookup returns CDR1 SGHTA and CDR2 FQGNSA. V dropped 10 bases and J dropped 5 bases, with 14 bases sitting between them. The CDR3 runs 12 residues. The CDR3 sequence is CATQAGHETQYF. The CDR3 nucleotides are TGTGCCACACAAGCAGGGCACGAGACCCAGTACTTC.

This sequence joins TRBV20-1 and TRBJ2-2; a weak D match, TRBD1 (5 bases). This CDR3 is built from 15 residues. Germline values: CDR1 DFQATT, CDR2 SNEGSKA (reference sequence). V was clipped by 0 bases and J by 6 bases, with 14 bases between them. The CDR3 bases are TGCAGTGCTAGAGATCATCAGGGAAAGGCCGGGGAGCTGTTTTTT. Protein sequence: CSARDHQGKAGELFF.

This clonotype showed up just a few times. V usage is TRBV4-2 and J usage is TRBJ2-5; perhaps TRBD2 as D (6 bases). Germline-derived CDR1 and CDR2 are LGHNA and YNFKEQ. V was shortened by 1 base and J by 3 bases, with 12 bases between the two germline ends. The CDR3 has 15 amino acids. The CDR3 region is CASSQGGGVEETQYF. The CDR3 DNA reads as TGTGCCAGCAGCCAAGGCGGCGGGGTGGAAGAGACCCAGTACTTC.

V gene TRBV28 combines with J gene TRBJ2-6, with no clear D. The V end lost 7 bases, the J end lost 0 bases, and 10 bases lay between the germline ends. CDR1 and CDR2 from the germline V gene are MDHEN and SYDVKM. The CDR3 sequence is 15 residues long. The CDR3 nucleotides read TGTGCCAGCACCCTCAACCCCTCTGGGGCCAACGTCCTGACTTTC. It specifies CASTLNPSGANVLTF.

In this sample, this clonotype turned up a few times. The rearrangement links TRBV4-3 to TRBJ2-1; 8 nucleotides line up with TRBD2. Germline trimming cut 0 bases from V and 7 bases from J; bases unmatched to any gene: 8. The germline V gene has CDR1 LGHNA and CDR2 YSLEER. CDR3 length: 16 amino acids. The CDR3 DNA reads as TGCGCCAGCAGCCAAGACCCGGGGGGGAGGGTGAATGAGCAGTTCTTC. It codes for CASSQDPGGRVNEQFF.

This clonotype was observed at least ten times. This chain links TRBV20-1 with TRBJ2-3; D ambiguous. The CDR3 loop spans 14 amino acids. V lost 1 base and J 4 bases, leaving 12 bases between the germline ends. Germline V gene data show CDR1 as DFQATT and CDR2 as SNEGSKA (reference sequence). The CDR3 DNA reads TGCAGTGCTAGAGTGGGCGACCACGCAGATACGCAGTATTTT. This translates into CSARVGDHADTQYF.

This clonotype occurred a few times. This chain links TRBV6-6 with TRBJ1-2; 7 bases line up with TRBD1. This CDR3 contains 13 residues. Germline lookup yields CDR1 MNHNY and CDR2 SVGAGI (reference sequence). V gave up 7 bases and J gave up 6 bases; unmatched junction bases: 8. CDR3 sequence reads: CASTDRGGDGYTF. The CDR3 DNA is TGTGCCAGCACCGACCGAGGGGGCGATGGCTACACCTTC.

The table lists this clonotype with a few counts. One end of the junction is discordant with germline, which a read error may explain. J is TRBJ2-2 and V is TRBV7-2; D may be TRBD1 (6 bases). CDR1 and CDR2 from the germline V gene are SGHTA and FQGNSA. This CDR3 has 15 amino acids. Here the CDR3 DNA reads TGTGCCAGCACCTTAAGGGGGTTTGACACCGGGGAGCTGTTTTTT. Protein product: CASTLRGFDTGELFF.

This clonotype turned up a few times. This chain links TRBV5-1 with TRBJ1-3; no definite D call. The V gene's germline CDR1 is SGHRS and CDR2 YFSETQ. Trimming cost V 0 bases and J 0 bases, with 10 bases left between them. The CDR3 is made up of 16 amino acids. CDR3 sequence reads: CASSLGQVVSGNTIYF. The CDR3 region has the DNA TGCGCCAGCAGCTTGGGGCAGGTCGTCTCTGGAAACACCATATATTTT.

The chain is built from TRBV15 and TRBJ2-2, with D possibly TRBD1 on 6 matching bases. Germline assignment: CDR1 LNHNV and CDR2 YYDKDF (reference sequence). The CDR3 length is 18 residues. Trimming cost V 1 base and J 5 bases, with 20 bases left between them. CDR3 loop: CATSRAALGQGSTGELFF. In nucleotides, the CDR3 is TGTGCCACCAGCAGAGCGGCTTTAGGGCAGGGGAGTACCGGGGAGCTGTTTTTT.

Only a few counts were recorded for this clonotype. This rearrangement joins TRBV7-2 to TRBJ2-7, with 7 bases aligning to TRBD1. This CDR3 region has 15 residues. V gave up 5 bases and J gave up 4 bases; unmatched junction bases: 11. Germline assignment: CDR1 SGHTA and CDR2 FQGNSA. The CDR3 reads CASSRTGTTLYEQYF. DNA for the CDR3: TGTGCCAGCAGCCGGACAGGAACCACACTATACGAGCAGTACTTC.